The next 20 T cell receptor beta chains were all read from a single sample in a study of cytomegalovirus exposure and HLA in healthy donors. 13 Jbeta primers and 60 Vbeta primers were used for the PCR. This table comes from immunoSEQ multiplex PCR, and its TCRdb copy is limited to in-frame clones, with some not included. The table has about 180,000 clones, roughly 80% seen once. Sequencing input: PBMCs. The receptors stem from a man between 35 and 55 years old in good health and CMV-seronegative.

The chain is built from TRBV4-2 and TRBJ2-5, with 11 bases aligning to TRBD2. With V trimmed by 6 bases and J by 1 base, 4 bases remained unmatched. Germline assignment: CDR1 LGHNA and CDR2 YNFKEQ. This CDR3 spans 15 amino acids. The CDR3 protein is CASSTSGGFQETQYF. In DNA form, the CDR3 reads TGTGCCAGCAGTACTAGCGGGGGATTCCAAGAGACCCAGTACTTC.

The rearrangement uses TRBV11-2 and TRBJ2-7, with D hard to call. Germline assignment: CDR1 SGHAT and CDR2 FQNNGV. The CDR3 loop spans 15 amino acids. V was cut by 5 bases and J by 2 bases, with 16 bases left in between. As DNA, the CDR3 is TGTGCCAGCAGCGTCGACCCAGACGACACCTACGAGCAGTACTTC. It yields the protein CASSVDPDDTYEQYF.

The chain employs TRBV7-2 and TRBJ2-7; possibly TRBD2 for D (6 bases). Germline loops: CDR1 SGHTA, CDR2 FQGNSA. The CDR3 is made up of 14 amino acids. V was trimmed by 1 base and J by 0 bases, leaving 7 bases between them. CDR3 in DNA: TGTGCCAGCAGCTTAGAGGGACTCTCCTACGAGCAGTACTTC. As protein: CASSLEGLSYEQYF.

This chain connects TRBV7-6 to TRBJ1-1, with 9 bases aligning to TRBD1. The CDR3 has 15 residues. Germline CDR1 reads SGHVS; CDR2 reads FNYEAQ. The ends lost 5 bases at V and 3 bases at J; junction bases unmatched: 7. The CDR3 loop is CASSAMGQGHTEAFF. The CDR3 DNA reads TGTGCCAGCAGCGCCATGGGACAGGGACACACTGAAGCTTTCTTT.

The chain links TRBV10-3 to TRBJ1-2; 11 positions agree with TRBD1. Germline lookup yields CDR1 ENHRY and CDR2 SYGVKD. The junction had 7 bases not matched to a gene; V was cut back by 7 bases and J by 3 bases. The CDR3 consists of 15 residues. In DNA form, the CDR3 reads TGTGCCATCACCTCTGGACAGGGGGCATACTATGGCTACACCTTC. It is translated as CAITSGQGAYYGYTF.

The chain combines TRBV30 with TRBJ1-2, with a weak D call TRBD1 (6 bases). V shed 3 bases and J shed 7 bases, with 15 bases lying between them. CDR3 size: 13 residues. In germline, CDR1 is GTSNPN, CDR2 SVGIG (reference sequence). CDR3 in amino acids: CAWRNSGERGYTF. CDR3 DNA sequence: TGTGCCTGGAGGAATTCAGGGGAGCGTGGCTACACCTTC.

The rearrangement joins TRBV5-4 to TRBJ2-7, with TRBD2 matching over 7 bases. Germline V lookup: CDR1 SGHNT, CDR2 YYREEE (reference sequence). Losses at the gene ends were 1 base for V and 0 bases for J; bases not matched to a gene: 4. The CDR3 is 15 amino acids. CDR3 region: CASSLRGGGSYEQYF. CDR3 DNA: TGTGCCAGCAGCTTGAGGGGCGGGGGCTCCTACGAGCAGTACTTC.

V and J are TRBV5-1 and TRBJ1-3; a possible D gene is TRBD1 (5 bases). CDR1 and CDR2 from the germline V gene are SGHRS and YFSETQ. The V gene lost 1 base and the J gene lost 0 bases, with 11 bases spanning the gap. There are 16 residues in the CDR3. In DNA form, the CDR3 reads TGCGCCAGCAGCTTGTGGGGGGTCCTCTCTGGAAACACCATATATTTT. Amino acid sequence: CASSLWGVLSGNTIYF.

The V and J genes are TRBV30 and TRBJ1-2; D is unclear. This CDR3 has 12 residues. Germline CDR1 reads GTSNPN; CDR2 reads SVGIG (reference sequence). The ends were cut back, 2 bases at V and 8 bases at J, with 12 bases in the middle. DNA for the CDR3: TGTGCCTGGAGTCCAGGAACGGGGGGCTACACCTTC. Residues: CAWSPGTGGYTF.

This clone was counted once. The chain carries TRBV2 and TRBJ2-7, with 8 bases that match TRBD2. CDR3 length: 18 amino acids. The germline V gene has CDR1 SNHLY and CDR2 FYNNEI. The V and J ends lost 2 bases and 3 bases, in that order; junction bases with no gene match: 15. CDR3 coding DNA: TGTGCCAGCAGTGAAATCCCTAGACCGGGCGGGAGGAGCTACGAGCAGTACTTC. As protein: CASSEIPRPGGRSYEQYF.

The rearrangement links TRBV6-5 to TRBJ2-3; 7 bases fit TRBD1. Trimming removed 6 bases from V and 0 bases from J; junction bases left unmatched: 6. CDR1 is MNHEY, CDR2 SVGAGI, per germline. The CDR3 length is 15 residues. CDR3 nucleotides: TGTGCCAGCAGCTTCGACAGGGCTAGCACAGATACGCAGTATTTT. This encodes CASSFDRASTDTQYF.

The CDR3 nucleotides are TGTGCCAGCAGACTTATGGGCAGCTCCTATAATTCACCCCTCCACTTT. It encodes CASRLMGSSYNSPLHF. The V and J genes are TRBV7-8 and TRBJ1-6, with D unresolved. Per the germline V gene, CDR1 is SGHVS and CDR2 is FQNEAQ. The V end lost 6 bases, the J end lost 0 bases, and 12 bases lay between the germline ends. CDR3 length equals 16 residues.

This chain links TRBV29-1 with TRBJ2-3, with unresolved D. V lost 3 bases and J 1 base, leaving 11 bases between the germline ends. The CDR3 has 14 residues. Germline assignment: CDR1 SQVTM and CDR2 ANQGSEA. The CDR3 loop reads CSVDSPVGTDTQYF. CDR3 DNA: TGCAGCGTTGACTCCCCAGTCGGCACAGATACGCAGTATTTT.

This clone has just a few counts. The chain employs TRBV11-1 and TRBJ1-2; weak D call: TRBD1 (6 bases). V was clipped by 5 bases and J by 4 bases, with 23 bases between them. Germline V gene lookup returns CDR1 SGHAT and CDR2 FQDESV (reference sequence). This CDR3 is 17 amino acids long. In nucleotides, the CDR3 is TGTGCCAGCAGCCCCGGGGGGGCCAGCCGGGAGGCCTATGGCTACACCTTC. It codes for CASSPGGASREAYGYTF.

V gene TRBV10-3 combines with J gene TRBJ2-6; tentatively, D is TRBD1 (6 bases). The germline V and J ends were trimmed by 6 bases and 0 bases, with 9 bases remaining between them. The CDR3 extends over 15 amino acids. Germline V gene data show CDR1 as ENHRY and CDR2 as SYGVKD. CDR3 in DNA: TGTGCCATCAGGGAAGGGGGCTCTGGGGCCAACGTCCTGACTTTC. Translated, it gives CAIREGGSGANVLTF.

The V call is TRBV28, the J call TRBJ2-7; D possibly corresponds to TRBD2 (5 bases). Trimming stripped 7 bases from V and 1 base from J, with 17 bases between. Looked up from germline, CDR1 is MDHEN and CDR2 is SYDVKM. The CDR3 is 15 amino acids. The chain's CDR3 is CASTLGGPTSYEQYF. As DNA, the CDR3 is TGTGCCAGCACATTAGGAGGACCGACTTCCTACGAGCAGTACTTC.

The chain has TRBV5-4 and TRBJ2-3; 9 bases align to TRBD2. The CDR3 consists of 19 residues. The germline V gene encodes CDR1 SGHNT and CDR2 YYREEE (reference sequence). Losses at the gene ends were 4 bases for V and 6 bases for J; bases not matched to a gene: 21. The CDR3 here is CASSPSLSLQREAPDTQYF. CDR3 nucleotides: TGTGCCAGCAGCCCGAGCTTAAGTCTACAGCGGGAGGCCCCCGATACGCAGTATTTT. Filled out from reference TRBV5-4 and TRBJ2-3, the complete variable domain reads ETGVTQSPTHLIKTRGQQVTLRCSSQSGHNTVSWYQQALGQGPQFIFQYYREEENGRGNFPPRFSGLQFPNYSSELNVNALELDDSALYLCASSPSLSLQREAPDTQYFGPGTRLTVL.

This clone was detected only a few times. Within the sample, other DNA sequences also encode this same CDR3. The CDR3 nucleotides are TGCGCCAGCAGCTTGGCAGGCAATGAGCAGTTCTTC. Amino acids: CASSLAGNEQFF. This rearrangement joins TRBV5-1 to TRBJ2-1; D is undetermined. The CDR3 totals 12 residues. Germline V gene lookup returns CDR1 SGHRS and CDR2 YFSETQ. V lost 0 bases to trimming and J lost 6 bases, with 4 bases between them. The variable domain in full, completed from reference TRBV5-1 and TRBJ2-1, reads KAGVTQTPRYLIKTRGQQVTLSCSPISGHRSVSWYQQTPGQGLQFLFEYFSETQRNKGNFPGRFSGRQFSNSRSEMNVSTLELGDSALYLCASSLAGNEQFFGPGTRLTVL.

The gene calls are TRBV7-6 and TRBJ2-5; possible D gene TRBD1, 5 bases. V lost 5 bases to trimming and J lost 3 bases, with 10 bases between them. The CDR3 loop spans 13 amino acids. Germline V gene data show CDR1 as SGHVS and CDR2 as FNYEAQ. In DNA, the CDR3 is TGTGCCAGCAGCAGAACCAGGGAAGAGACCCAGTACTTC. This encodes CASSRTREETQYF.

The rearrangement links TRBV9 to TRBJ2-1; 8 bases are shared with TRBD2. This CDR3 has 17 amino acids. V dropped 4 bases and J dropped 3; count of bases not matched to a gene: 12. The V gene's germline CDR1 is SGDLS and CDR2 YYNGEE. CDR3 sequence reads: CASSPQGAGVVYNEQFF. The CDR3 DNA sequence: TGTGCCAGCAGCCCCCAGGGAGCGGGAGTAGTCTACAATGAGCAGTTCTTC.